Here is one T cell receptor beta chain with its context. There is no known antigen for this receptor. No base quality values were provided; no much bigger clone lies one nucleotide off. The entry originates in a study of control samples from healthy donors and cancer patients (dated by TCRdb to between 2020 and 2021). The method was the immunoSEQ multiplex PCR assay. The source is immuneACCESS, and TCRdb retained only in-frame sequences with V and J called. Part of the clones is not carried over; for the studies checked, unresolved V genes explain less than half of this, and the remainder is unexplained. The table for this sample lists roughly 80,000 clones; 88% of them were counted only once. 4.5% to 6% of the sample goes to the ten largest clones. The origin of this receptor is a woman aged 45-59 years in good health. Sequenced sample: blood.

The DNA sequence is as follows: TGTGCCAGCTCACCTGGGACAGGGGGCGAATTGGACTATGGCTACACCTTC. Its protein reads: CASSPGTGGELDYGYTF. In this chain, TRBV18 is recombined with TRBJ1-2; TRBD1 lines up with 12 middle nucleotides. Relative to germline, V is missing 3 bases and J is missing 3 bases, with 8 bases of the junction outside any gene match. CDR3 length: 17 amino acids, cysteine to phenylalanine. Of the read, only the CDR3 DNA is kept; its 51 bases are in frame from base 1. According to the germline V gene, CDR1 reads KGHSH and CDR2 reads LQKENI.